This T cell receptor (beta chain) appears in the sequencing data of a study of response to subunit inactivated influenza vaccine. Study conclusions and caveats: The authors offered the suggestion that each seasonal influenza vaccination recruits few new T cells.

This clonotype counts as medium-sized. What it binds is unknown. The CDR3 is made up of 13 amino acids. Trimming took 6 bases from V and 3 from J; bases not matched to a gene: 5. Germline loops: CDR1 DFQATT, CDR2 SNEGSKA (reference sequence). Each CDR3 protein is one row after TCRdb ran MiXCR on the RT-PCR reads. The table lists over 300,000 distinct CDR3 sequences, about a fifth of them singletons, with about 10% in the top ten. The source material was PBMCs from blood, sampled approximately 20 months after vaccination. The receptor's source is a man in his fifties or sixties who received an inactivated influenza vaccine. The chain is built from TRBV20-1 and TRBJ1-5, with 7 bases aligning to TRBD1. DNA of the CDR3: TGCAGTGCCAATGAGGGGGCCAATCAGCCCCAGCATTTT. Translation gives CSANEGANQPQHF.